The 29 T cell receptor beta chains listed next were all sequenced from one sample in a study of T cell responses to AZD1222 COVID-19 vaccine. Clones were read by immunoSEQ multiplex PCR, and TCRdb kept only the in-frame ones, dropping some. The table shows 130,000 or so clones, with around 88% occurring only once. This specimen was peripheral blood, taken on day 0 of MenACWY control vaccination. The receptors were gathered from an adult in good health.

The V call is TRBV7-3, the J call TRBJ1-2; TRBD1 matches at 7 bases. Germline CDR1 SGHTA, CDR2 FQGTGA. The J segment lost 5 bases and the V segment lost 5 bases, leaving 11 bases of the junction unmatched. CDR3 length: 15 amino acids. CDR3 amino acids: CASSPTGMGQYGYTF. As DNA, the CDR3 is TGTGCCAGCAGCCCGACAGGGATGGGACAATATGGCTACACCTTC.

This chain connects TRBV27 to TRBJ2-7; D remains ambiguous. V was pared by 1 base and J by 4 bases, with 14 bases between. Germline-derived CDR1 and CDR2 are MNHEY and SMNVEV (reference sequence). The CDR3 spans 15 residues. The CDR3 protein is CASSLWGSPVYEQYF. CDR3 DNA: TGTGCCAGCAGTTTATGGGGTTCCCCGGTTTACGAGCAGTACTTC.

The chain recombines TRBV4-2 with TRBJ2-7; TRBD1 aligns across 7 bases. Germline CDR1 is LGHNA and CDR2 is YNFKEQ. The CDR3 totals 15 residues. The V gene end was trimmed by 0 bases and the J gene end by 2 bases; junction bases not matched to a gene: 4. CDR3 protein: CASSQDMQGAYEQYF. In DNA, the CDR3 is TGTGCCAGCAGCCAAGATATGCAGGGGGCCTACGAGCAGTACTTC.

The chain has TRBV13 and TRBJ2-7; D is perhaps TRBD1 or TRBD2 (5 bases each). The CDR3 consists of 13 residues. Germline loops: CDR1 PRHDT, CDR2 FYEKMQ (reference sequence). Trimming shortened V by 0 bases and J by 3 bases, and 6 bases separated the two germline ends. The CDR3 DNA sequence: TGTGCCAGCAGCTTAGGGGGGGTCTACGAGCAGTACTTC. Its translation is CASSLGGVYEQYF. The whole variable domain, filled in from reference TRBV13 and TRBJ2-7, reads AAGVIQSPRHLIKEKRETATLKCYPIPRHDTVYWYQQGPGQDPQFLISFYEKMQSDKGSIPDRFSAQQFSDYHSELNMSSLELGDSALYFCASSLGGVYEQYFGPGTRLTVT.

This rearrangement joins TRBV7-2 to TRBJ1-1; D remains ambiguous. This CDR3 region has 13 residues. V was clipped by 1 base and J by 1 base, with 4 bases between them. CDR1 is SGHTA and CDR2 is FQGNSA in the germline V gene. CDR3 loop: CASSLGTNTEAFF. Written as DNA, the CDR3 is TGTGCCAGCAGCTTAGGTACGAACACTGAAGCTTTCTTT.

The chain uses TRBV5-6 and TRBJ1-1, with D possibly being TRBD1 (5 bases). This CDR3 has 17 residues. V lost 4 bases, J lost 1 base, and 20 bases lay in between. The germline V gene encodes CDR1 SGHDT and CDR2 YYEEEE. The CDR3 coding sequence is TGTGCCAGCAGCCCGGGGGTGGGGTTTCTCAGGAACACTGAAGCTTTCTTT. This sequence encodes CASSPGVGFLRNTEAFF.

The chain has TRBV7-9 and TRBJ1-6, with TRBD1 as a possible D gene (5 bases). There are 14 residues in the CDR3. Germline CDR1 is SEHNR and CDR2 is FQNEAQ (reference sequence). V was pared by 5 bases and J by 9 bases, with 14 bases between. The CDR3 coding sequence is TGTGCCAGCAGCCCGGGGGACTTGAGTTCACCCCTCCACTTT. It yields the protein CASSPGDLSSPLHF.

J is TRBJ2-7 and V is TRBV5-5; 7 bases agree with TRBD2. This CDR3 region has 14 residues. CDR1 is SGHKS, CDR2 YYEKEE, per germline (reference sequence). Trimming at V came to 1 base and at J to 5 bases, leaving 6 bases not matched to a gene. DNA for the CDR3: TGTGCCAGCAGCTTGAGAAGGCGGGAGAACGAGCAGTACTTC. This encodes CASSLRRRENEQYF. The full variable domain, its missing parts supplied by reference TRBV5-5 and TRBJ2-7, is DAGVTQSPTHLIKTRGQQVTLRCSPISGHKSVSWYQQVLGQGPQFIFQYYEKEERGRGNFPDRFSARQFPNYSSELNVNALLLGDSALYLCASSLRRRENEQYFGPGTRLTVT.

The chain employs TRBV25-1 and TRBJ2-3; D assignment may be TRBD1 or TRBD2 (5 bases each). This CDR3 spans 16 amino acids. V was trimmed by 6 bases and J by 4 bases, leaving 20 bases between them. In germline, CDR1 is MGHDK, CDR2 SYGVNS. CDR3 nucleotide sequence: TGTGCCAGCAGCCGGGGCGGTAGTAACACGGCAGATACGCAGTATTTT. Protein product: CASSRGGSNTADTQYF.

This chain uses TRBV2 with TRBJ1-3, with D possibly matching TRBD1 (5 bases). The CDR3 loop spans 14 amino acids. The ends were cut back, 3 bases at V and 3 bases at J, with 9 bases in the middle. The V gene's germline CDR1 is SNHLY and CDR2 FYNNEI. The CDR3 DNA is TGTGCCAGCAGTGATTCAGGGTTTGGAAACACCATATATTTT. Translation gives CASSDSGFGNTIYF.

This chain links TRBV7-6 with TRBJ2-3; 12 bases are a match to TRBD2. The CDR3 contains 15 residues. Germline CDR1 SGHVS, CDR2 FNYEAQ. V was pared by 4 bases and J by 2 bases, with 1 base of the junction left unmatched. The CDR3 sequence is CASSWTSGNTDTQYF. The CDR3 DNA sequence: TGTGCCAGCAGCTGGACTAGCGGGAACACAGATACGCAGTATTTT. Together with reference TRBV7-6 and TRBJ2-3, the CDR3 gives the full variable domain: GAGVSQSPRYKVTKRGQDVALRCDPISGHVSLYWYRQALGQGPEFLTYFNYEAQQDKSGLPNDRFSAERPEGSISTLTIQRTEQRDSAMYRCASSWTSGNTDTQYFGPGTRLTVL.

The rearrangement links TRBV7-6 to TRBJ1-1, with no clear D. V lost 5 bases to trimming and J lost 6 bases, with 25 bases between them. The CDR3 loop spans 17 amino acids. CDR1 and CDR2 (germline): SGHVS, FNYEAQ. CDR3 nucleotide sequence: TGTGCCAGCAGCCAGTTGGGGTTGGAGGGTATCTTCGCTGAAGCTTTCTTT. It specifies CASSQLGLEGIFAEAFF.

The V call is TRBV3-1 (or the pseudogene TRBV3-2), the J call TRBJ2-2, with D perhaps being TRBD1 or TRBD2 (6 bases each). CDR1 and CDR2 from the germline V gene are LGHDT and YNNKEL (reference sequence). The ends were cut back, 4 bases at V and 5 bases at J, with 20 bases in the middle. This CDR3 region has 17 residues. CDR3 DNA sequence: TGTGCCAGCAGCCCGAAGGGGGGCCAAATGGGGACCGGGGAGCTGTTTTTT. Protein product: CASSPKGGQMGTGELFF.

The V and J genes are TRBV19 and TRBJ2-7; D is unresolved. V lost 0 bases to trimming and J lost 7 bases, with 19 bases between them. This CDR3 region has 16 residues. In germline, CDR1 is LNHDA, CDR2 SQIVND (reference sequence). CDR3 sequence reads: CASSIDQNYGYVEQYF. The CDR3 region has the DNA TGTGCCAGTAGTATAGATCAAAACTACGGCTACGTGGAGCAGTACTTC.

The V call is TRBV10-2, the J call TRBJ2-1; the match to TRBD2 covers 9 bases. This CDR3 region has 13 residues. J gave up 12 bases and V 6 bases, and 9 bases lay outside the gene matches. Germline V gene data show CDR1 as WSHSY and CDR2 as SAAADI. In DNA form, the CDR3 reads TGCGCCAGCAGACAACCTCCGGGACTAGCGCAGTTCTTC. Translating it yields CASRQPPGLAQFF.

This rearrangement joins TRBV6-5 to TRBJ1-1; TRBD1 might be the D (6 bases). Germline lookup yields CDR1 MNHEY and CDR2 SVGAGI. V lost 7 bases, J lost 1 base, and 10 bases lay in between. The CDR3 contains 13 residues. CDR3 loop: CASTKGGNTEAFF. In nucleotides, the CDR3 is TGTGCCAGCACCAAAGGGGGGAACACTGAAGCTTTCTTT.

Concerning this clone: Other nucleotide sequences from this sample produce the same CDR3. V usage is TRBV24-1 and J usage is TRBJ1-2, with D unclear. The CDR3 is made up of 12 amino acids. The germline V gene encodes CDR1 KGHDR and CDR2 SFDVKD. V was clipped by 2 bases and J by 4 bases, with 4 bases between them. The CDR3 sequence is CATSDYSYGYTF. The CDR3 DNA reads as TGTGCCACCAGTGATTATAGCTATGGCTACACCTTC.

The rearrangement uses TRBV6-5 and TRBJ1-2; no clear D. This CDR3 spans 16 amino acids. The germline V gene has CDR1 MNHEY and CDR2 SVGAGI. Trimming pared 0 bases from V and 2 bases from J, leaving 13 bases between. CDR3 loop: CASSYSINGANYGYTF. In DNA form, the CDR3 reads TGTGCCAGCAGTTACTCGATAAATGGTGCGAACTATGGCTACACCTTC.

This chain connects TRBV30 to TRBJ2-2, with D perhaps TRBD2 (6 bases). Trimming removed 0 bases from V and 5 bases from J, with 10 bases in between. Germline V gene lookup returns CDR1 GTSNPN and CDR2 SVGIG (reference sequence). This CDR3 is built from 14 residues. Written as DNA, the CDR3 is TGTGCCTGGAGTGTGGTCGGGGGTACCGGGGAGCTGTTTTTT. Residues: CAWSVVGGTGELFF.

J is TRBJ1-4 and V is TRBV5-1; D may be TRBD1 (5 bases). The CDR3 contains 15 residues. Germline V CDR1 and CDR2: SGHRS, YFSETQ. Trimming took 0 bases from V and 4 from J, leaving 10 bases between them. CDR3 residues: CASSLGQIINEKLFF. The DNA of the CDR3 is TGCGCCAGCAGCTTGGGACAGATAATTAATGAAAAACTGTTTTTT.

This clone was seen just once. The genes are TRBV6-5 and TRBJ1-4; perhaps TRBD1 as D (5 bases). The V end lost 7 bases, the J end lost 7 bases, and 13 bases lay between the germline ends. Germline CDR1 reads MNHEY; CDR2 reads SVGAGI. The CDR3 is 13 residues long. The CDR3 nucleotides are TGTGCCAGCACGCCCAGGGATGTTGAAAAACTGTTTTTT. Amino acid sequence: CASTPRDVEKLFF.

The J gene is TRBJ2-7, the V gene TRBV9, with 7 nucleotides matching TRBD2. The germline V gene encodes CDR1 SGDLS and CDR2 YYNGEE. The CDR3 has 17 residues. Trimming took 0 bases from V and 2 from J; bases not matched to a gene: 11. The CDR3 DNA reads TGTGCCAGCAGCGTAGACATCGGCGTGGGAGGGCCCTACGAGCAGTACTTC. Its protein product is CASSVDIGVGGPYEQYF.

J is TRBJ1-1 and V is TRBV6-2 or TRBV6-3; TRBD1 aligns across 7 bases. CDR3 length equals 16 residues. CDR1 MNHEY and CDR2 SVGEGT come from the germline V gene. The ends lost 4 bases at V and 0 bases at J; junction bases unmatched: 8. CDR3 residues: CASSFLLGGLNTEAFF. The CDR3 DNA sequence: TGTGCCAGCAGTTTCCTTCTAGGGGGCTTGAACACTGAAGCTTTCTTT.

The chain joins TRBV6-2 or TRBV6-3 to TRBJ1-2; maybe TRBD1 (5 bases). This CDR3 is 12 amino acids long. The germline V gene encodes CDR1 MNHEY and CDR2 SVGEGT. The germline V and J ends were trimmed by 5 bases and 4 bases, with 8 bases remaining between them. CDR3 sequence (DNA): TGTGCCAGCAGTCAGGGTTTCTATGGCTACACCTTC. This codes for CASSQGFYGYTF.

The chain links TRBV7-8 to TRBJ1-6; D is perhaps TRBD1 (6 bases). The V gene lost 5 bases and the J gene lost 6 bases, with 26 bases spanning the gap. Germline V gene lookup returns CDR1 SGHVS and CDR2 FQNEAQ. The CDR3 loop spans 19 amino acids. The CDR3 here is CASSIQEPGHGLVNSPLHF. CDR3 DNA: TGTGCCAGCAGCATACAAGAACCGGGACACGGCCTGGTTAATTCACCCCTCCACTTT.

The chain carries TRBV4-3 and TRBJ2-7; TRBD2 aligns across 7 bases. V was clipped by 0 bases and J by 3 bases; unmatched bases: 8. The CDR3 covers 16 residues. Germline-derived CDR1 and CDR2 are LGHNA and YSLEER. The CDR3 spells CASSQDTERGNYEQYF. The CDR3 nucleotides read TGCGCCAGCAGCCAAGATACCGAGCGGGGTAACTACGAGCAGTACTTC.

The J gene is TRBJ2-1, the V gene TRBV7-6, with 8 positions matching TRBD2. V was pared by 3 bases and J by 6 bases, with 10 bases of the junction left unmatched. Germline CDR1 is SGHVS and CDR2 is FNYEAQ. This CDR3 is 16 amino acids long. The CDR3 bases are TGTGCCAGCAGCTTCCAGGGCGGGAGGTACGGCAATGAGCAGTTCTTC. It encodes CASSFQGGRYGNEQFF.

The V call is TRBV7-2, the J call TRBJ2-7; 10 bases line up with TRBD2. V shed 5 bases, J shed 3 bases, and the junction held 7 bases outside the gene matches. Looked up from germline, CDR1 is SGHTA and CDR2 is FQGNSA. This CDR3 has 15 residues. The CDR3 DNA follows: TGTGCCAGCAGCCCATATAGCGGGGGGTTCTACGAGCAGTACTTC. Translating gives CASSPYSGGFYEQYF.

The chain links TRBV28 to TRBJ1-2, with 9 bases matching TRBD1. The CDR3 loop spans 16 amino acids. J lost 1 base, V lost 6 bases, and 9 bases had no gene match. Germline CDR1 MDHEN, CDR2 SYDVKM. The CDR3, as DNA: TGTGCCAGCAGGGGACAGGGACCCGGCTATAACTATGGCTACACCTTC. Residues: CASRGQGPGYNYGYTF.